The rows below give T cell receptor beta chains drawn from one sample of a study of monozygotic twins with inflammatory bowel disease. TCRdb reprocessed the 5' RACE reads and stores each CDR3 protein as one record, lacking DNA. The sample holds around 450,000 distinct CDR3 sequences. Sequencing was performed on blood. The receptors here all came from a human donor with ulcerative colitis or Crohn's disease, or a healthy co-twin of an affected twin (not recorded which). Each CDR3 is given with its conserved first and last residue.

v_call	j_call	cdr3_aa
TRBV5-4	TRBJ1-1	CASSLAGPMNTEAFF
TRBV27	TRBJ2-1	CASSFSAGESYNEQFF
TRBV6-1	TRBJ1-1	CASSGTWTGTVNTEAFF
TRBV10-3	TRBJ2-7	CAIGTTYPYEQYF
TRBV20-1	TRBJ2-1	CSAPRGATLQYNEQFF
TRBV4-3	TRBJ2-2	CASSQETGTRYTGELFF
TRBV18	TRBJ1-3	CASSPASPTLSGNTIYF
TRBV7-9	TRBJ1-2	CASSDRLTGGADGYTF
TRBV2	TRBJ1-2	CASSGDRGGYGYTF
TRBV12-3/TRBV12-4	TRBJ2-3	CASSTWGRSTDTQYF
TRBV4-3	TRBJ2-2	CASSQDVVRSANTGELFF
TRBV9	TRBJ2-3	CASSQTDNTQYF
TRBV20-1	TRBJ1-5	CSVYSGSSQPQHF
TRBV5-5	TRBJ2-2	CASSLYGRDTGELFF
TRBV7-2	TRBJ2-3	CASSFTDMQYF
TRBV12-3/TRBV12-4	TRBJ1-2	CASTGQGTNYGYTF